This record concerns one T cell receptor beta chain sequence. Its antigen is not identified. The data belong to a study of response to subunit inactivated influenza vaccine. General study results and limits: Seasonal influenza vaccination, on each occasion, was suggested by the authors to recruit few new T cells.

MiXCR was run by TCRdb on the RT-PCR reads, yielding one entry per CDR3 protein. The sample yields around 760,000 distinct CDR3 sequences, 14% seen once. V was trimmed by 2 bases and J by 0 bases, leaving 11 bases between them. The CDR3 totals 15 residues. Per germline, CDR1 MGHDK and CDR2 SYGVNS. The TCR comes from a man aged 50 or older who received an inactivated influenza vaccine. The V call is TRBV25-1, the J call TRBJ2-7; D unresolved. Here the sequenced sample was PBMCs from blood, taken around 14 days before vaccination. The CDR3 is CASSETGPSSYEQYF. CDR3 bases: TGTGCCAGCAGTGAAACCGGGCCTAGCTCCTACGAGCAGTACTTC.